The clone carrying this T cell receptor (beta chain) was seen once. Its antigen is still unknown. The data belong to a study of cytomegalovirus exposure and HLA in healthy donors. V lost 3 bases and J lost 2; bases outside the gene matches: 6. CDR3 length: 16 residues. Per germline, CDR1 MGHRA and CDR2 YSYEKL. The PCR was carried out with 60 Vbeta primers and 13 Jbeta primers. TCRdb's copy holds only in-frame clones and misses some; the assay was immunoSEQ multiplex PCR. Of around 150,000 clones in the sample, just under 85% were seen once. Findings of the study overall: In an earlier analysis, most TCR beta V segments were productive about 87% or about 30% of the time. Reportedly, HLA-A and HLA-B alleles of most subjects were accurately predicted from TCR beta. With later analysis, a missense DCLRE1C variant became linked to TCR beta V- and J-gene trimming.

Sequencing used PBMCs. V is TRBV4-1 and J is TRBJ2-4; TRBD1 agrees at 8 bases. The receptor was derived from a man in his thirties or forties in good health and CMV-seropositive. CDR3 amino acids: CASSHAGQGPKNIQYF. The CDR3 nucleotides read TGCGCCAGCAGCCATGCCGGACAGGGTCCCAAAAACATTCAGTACTTC.